The clone carrying this TCR beta chain was found many times. The target antigen is unknown. Healthy Caucasians, and only they, were the donors. CDR1 and CDR2 from the germline V gene are SGHTA and FQGTGA. This CDR3 has 16 amino acids. With 4 bases clipped from V and 1 base from J, the junction kept 6 bases outside the gene matches. This entry is derived from a study of identical twins. Overall study findings and caveats: Less excess twin sharing appeared in beta out-of-frame sequences. There is a chance that invariant MAIT and iNKT cells partially muddied zero-insertion analyses.

MiXCR, run by TCRdb on the 5' RACE reads, gives a single entry per CDR3 protein. The sample yields some 590,000 distinct CDR3 sequences, 7.5% to 10% seen once. The sample also formed part of further work on yellow fever vaccine responses in identical twins. From that study: The authors reported partly convergent, partly personalized vaccine responses in identical twins.

The chain combines TRBV7-3 with TRBJ2-3, with 9 bases lining up with TRBD1. Sequenced: PBMCs. The TCR originated in a woman aged 18-29 years in good health. The CDR3 region is CASSSQGAIGTDTQYF. The CDR3 DNA follows: TGTGCCAGCAGCTCACAGGGGGCCATTGGCACAGATACGCAGTATTTT. The complete variable domain, with remaining parts taken from reference TRBV7-3 and TRBJ2-3, reads GAGVSQTPSNKVTEKGKYVELRCDPISGHTALYWYRQSLGQGPEFLIYFQGTGAADDSGLPNDRFFAVRPEGSVSTLKIQRTERGDSAVYLCASSSQGAIGTDTQYFGPGTRLTVL.